The table lists the clone carrying this T cell receptor (beta chain) with a few counts. This entry belongs to a study of long-term antiretroviral therapy in people with HIV. Survey-level resolution applied to immunoSEQ assay v3.0. Target depth was roughly 40,000-50,000 T-cell genomes per sample. Here immunoSEQ multiplex PCR was the method, and the copy in TCRdb shows in-frame clones only, minus some. The table has around 26,000 clones, roughly four fifths seen once; the top ten hold around 15%. Germline trimming cut 8 bases from V and 4 bases from J; bases unmatched to any gene: 9. This CDR3 has 16 residues. Germline V gives CDR1 WNHNN, CDR2 SYGVQD (reference sequence).

The source was unsorted PBMCs, collected 2.9 years after starting antiretroviral therapy. This TCR derives from a man in his fifties or sixties with HIV. The V call is TRBV10-1, the J call TRBJ2-2; 11 nucleotides match TRBD2. The CDR3 DNA is TGCGCCAGCTTATCGACTAGCGGGGTCTTCACCGGGGAGCTGTTTTTT. Translating it yields CASLSTSGVFTGELFF.